This T cell receptor (beta chain) was captured in a study of cytomegalovirus exposure and HLA in healthy donors. Study-level information: An analysis done earlier identified 117 million unique TCR beta sequences from approximately 180 million T cells.

PCR primers comprised 60 Vbeta and 13 Jbeta primers. Sequenced by immunoSEQ multiplex PCR; TCRdb stores in-frame clones only, minus some. In the table there are 18,000 or so clones, 65% to 75% of which are singletons. Points on this clone: Its antigen is not identified.

Whole-study findings and limits: Based on reports, TCR beta sequences accurately predicted HLA-A and HLA-B alleles for most subjects. An analysis that came later showed most CMV-associated TCR beta chains appearing HLA-restricted.

The sequencing sample was made of PBMCs. The source of this sequence is a man aged 18-30 years in good health and CMV-seronegative.

CDR3 bases: TGTGCCAGCAGTTATGCCGGTTTTAACTATGGCTACACCTTC. As protein: CASSYAGFNYGYTF. The genes are TRBV6-5 and TRBJ1-2, with D unclear. This CDR3 contains 14 residues. CDR1 is MNHEY and CDR2 is SVGAGI in the germline V gene. The germline V and J ends were trimmed by 3 bases and 1 base, with 9 bases remaining between them.